A single sample is the source of the 21 T cell receptor beta chains below, sequenced in a study of CD8+ T cells in alopecia areata. Treatment of the sample: oral pan-JAK inhibitor, 5-10 mg twice daily. RNA, once extracted, was reverse transcribed into cDNA for use as the sequencing template. Libraries were prepared by immunoSEQ multiplex PCR; TCRdb keeps only in-frame clonotypes and omits some of them. The sample lists about 190,000 clones, 55% to 70% seen once, with roughly 4.2% in the top ten. Specimen: CD4+ T cells sorted from blood, collected at week 4, from a patient treated with tofacitinib. The receptor set was obtained from a human donor with alopecia areata.

The gene calls are TRBV11-3 and TRBJ1-1; tentative D call: TRBD1 (6 bases). Per germline, CDR1 SGHNT and CDR2 YENEEA. This CDR3 has 19 residues. V lost 5 bases, J lost 1 base, and 26 bases lay in between. CDR3 region: CASSGRGPGHHLTNTEAFF. For the CDR3, the DNA is TGTGCCAGCAGCGGCAGGGGTCCGGGACACCACCTCACGAACACTGAAGCTTTCTTT.

This clone has a single count. The rearrangement links TRBV14 to TRBJ1-1, with unresolved D. Germline assignment: CDR1 SGHDN and CDR2 FVKESK. The CDR3 spans 17 residues. V was trimmed by 1 base and J by 5 bases, leaving 20 bases between them. CDR3 in amino acids: CASSQVGRVRSRTEAFF. Written as DNA, the CDR3 is TGTGCCAGCAGCCAAGTTGGGAGGGTTAGGTCGAGGACTGAAGCTTTCTTT.

The genes are TRBV7-9 and TRBJ2-3; tentatively, D is TRBD2 (5 bases). The CDR3 is made up of 13 amino acids. The germline gives CDR1 SEHNR, CDR2 FQNEAQ (reference sequence). V dropped 1 base and J dropped 5 bases, with 7 bases sitting between them. In nucleotides, the CDR3 is TGTGCCAGCAGCTTAGGAGGGATAGATACGCAGTATTTT. It specifies CASSLGGIDTQYF.

The rearrangement joins TRBV21-1 to TRBJ2-7; the DNA was not compared with TRBD1, the D call given in the table. TRBV21-1 has pseudogene status. This CDR3 is 15 amino acids long. The CDR3 nucleotides are TGTGCCGGCTCCGGGACAGGGGGTCTCTCCTACGAGCAGTACTTC. It translates to CAGSGTGGLSYEQYF.

V gene TRBV7-2 combines with J gene TRBJ2-2; the match to TRBD1 covers 8 bases. The germline CDR1 and CDR2 sequences are SGHTA and FQGNSA. V shed 6 bases, J shed 5 bases, and the junction held 11 bases outside the gene matches. The CDR3 runs 16 residues. This chain's CDR3 is CASRKDRGAYTGELFF. The CDR3 bases are TGTGCCAGCAGAAAAGACAGGGGCGCGTATACCGGGGAGCTGTTTTTT.

This clone has a handful of counts. In the same sample, other DNA sequences code for this CDR3. V gene TRBV18 combines with J gene TRBJ2-5; D unresolved. Trimming left V 3 bases short and J 3 bases short, with 2 bases between. CDR1 is KGHSH and CDR2 is LQKENI in the germline V gene. The CDR3 spans 11 residues. The CDR3, as DNA: TGTGCCAGCTCACCCGAAGAGACCCAGTACTTC. Protein product: CASSPEETQYF.

Only a few counts were recorded for this clone. V gene TRBV11-2 combines with J gene TRBJ1-6, with D unclear. Germline V gene sequence: CDR1 SGHAT, CDR2 FQNNGV. Trimming pared 1 base from V and 7 bases from J, leaving 11 bases between. There are 15 residues in the CDR3. The chain's CDR3 is CASSLGYAPNSPLHF. CDR3 nucleotides: TGTGCCAGCAGCTTAGGCTATGCACCCAATTCACCCCTCCACTTT.

As to this clone: This same CDR3 is encoded by further DNA sequences in the sample. The chain is built from TRBV29-1 and TRBJ1-1, with 7 bases that match TRBD1. Trimming took 6 bases from V and 2 from J; bases not matched to a gene: 3. The CDR3 runs 12 residues. CDR1 and CDR2 (germline): SQVTM, ANQGSEA. CDR3 nucleotide sequence: TGCAGCGTAAGACAGGGAAACACTGAAGCTTTCTTT. It yields the protein CSVRQGNTEAFF.

This clone was picked up a small number of times. This rearrangement joins TRBV2 to TRBJ1-4, with a weak D call TRBD1 (5 bases). Trimming stripped 7 bases from V and 2 bases from J, with 14 bases between. Germline values: CDR1 SNHLY, CDR2 FYNNEI. The CDR3 runs 15 residues. CDR3 amino acids: CASIERGLTNEKLFF. The CDR3 DNA is TGTGCCAGCATAGAAAGGGGTTTGACTAATGAAAAACTGTTTTTT.

The chain employs TRBV30 and TRBJ2-5; 12 nucleotides agree with TRBD2. This CDR3 has 14 amino acids. Germline-derived CDR1 and CDR2 are GTSNPN and SVGIG (reference sequence). V trimming: 5 bases; J trimming: 2 bases; junction bases outside the gene matches: 3. This CDR3 is CAWRLAGGQETQYF. In nucleotides, the CDR3 is TGTGCCTGGCGCCTAGCGGGGGGGCAAGAGACCCAGTACTTC.

The CDR3 nucleotides read TGTGCCAGCAAGTTGGAGGGGAGCACAGATACGCAGTATTTT. Protein sequence: CASKLEGSTDTQYF. The chain couples TRBV7-9 to TRBJ2-3; a possible D gene is TRBD2 (6 bases). Germline V gene lookup returns CDR1 SEHNR and CDR2 FQNEAQ (reference sequence). There are 14 residues in the CDR3. Trimming shortened V by 7 bases and J by 0 bases, and 11 bases separated the two germline ends.

This chain uses TRBV7-3 with TRBJ2-5; the match to TRBD2 covers 11 bases. The CDR3 consists of 16 residues. The ends lost 5 bases at V and 4 bases at J; junction bases unmatched: 9. Looked up from germline, CDR1 is SGHTA and CDR2 is FQGTGA. This CDR3 is CASSPGVAGGLETQYF. The CDR3 bases are TGTGCCAGCAGCCCCGGTGTAGCGGGGGGGCTAGAGACCCAGTACTTC.

The rearrangement joins TRBV2 to TRBJ1-6, with TRBD1 as a possible D gene (6 bases). V lost 6 bases to trimming and J lost 5 bases, with 11 bases between them. The CDR3 is 14 amino acids. Looked up from germline, CDR1 is SNHLY and CDR2 is FYNNEI. The CDR3 nucleotides are TGTGCCAGCAGCTCCTACAGGGATAATTCACCCCTCCACTTT. Translating gives CASSSYRDNSPLHF.

The rearrangement links TRBV7-2 to TRBJ2-7; D is possibly TRBD2 (6 bases). Trimming cost V 0 bases and J 6 bases, with 6 bases left between them. Germline values: CDR1 SGHTA, CDR2 FQGNSA. This CDR3 has 12 residues. CDR3 sequence: CASSLARGEQYF. The DNA of the CDR3 is TGTGCCAGCAGCTTAGCGCGGGGCGAGCAGTACTTC.

The gene calls are TRBV5-6 and TRBJ2-7, with D perhaps TRBD1 or TRBD2 (6 bases each). The CDR3 totals 15 residues. CDR1 is SGHDT and CDR2 is YYEEEE in the germline V gene. Trimming stripped 2 bases from V and 0 bases from J, with 12 bases between. The CDR3, as DNA: TGTGCCAGCAGCTTTGGCGCGGGACACTCCTACGAGCAGTACTTC. Its translation: CASSFGAGHSYEQYF.

V and J are TRBV4-1 and TRBJ2-1; D possibly matches TRBD1 or TRBD2 (6 bases each). Germline-derived CDR1 and CDR2 are MGHRA and YSYEKL. Trimming removed 4 bases from V and 2 bases from J, with 12 bases in between. CDR3 length: 15 residues. CDR3 sequence (DNA): TGCGCCAGCAGCCGCTTGGGGGGCCCCTACAATGAGCAGTTCTTC. Amino acid sequence: CASSRLGGPYNEQFF.

The chain is built from TRBV7-2 and TRBJ2-1; the match to TRBD2 covers 8 bases. Germline V gene data show CDR1 as SGHTA and CDR2 as FQGNSA. The CDR3 sequence is 15 residues long. V lost 4 bases to trimming and J lost 5 bases; unmatched junction nucleotides: 7. The CDR3 reads CASSSTGTRDNEQFF. Here the CDR3 DNA reads TGTGCCAGCAGCTCCACCGGGACTAGAGACAATGAGCAGTTCTTC.

The chain has TRBV29-1 and TRBJ2-7; D call uncertain. The CDR3 has 12 amino acids. CDR1 SQVTM and CDR2 ANQGSEA come from the germline V gene. The V and J ends lost 7 bases and 3 bases respectively, with 13 bases between them. The chain's CDR3 is CSARTEYYEQYF. CDR3 DNA: TGCAGCGCCCGGACGGAATACTACGAGCAGTACTTC.

The sample holds one count of this clone. The same CDR3 arises from other DNA sequences in this sample as well. The V call is TRBV7-9, the J call TRBJ1-3, with D perhaps matching TRBD1 (5 bases). The ends were cut back, 6 bases at V and 0 bases at J, with 9 bases in the middle. Germline lookup yields CDR1 SEHNR and CDR2 FQNEAQ (reference sequence). CDR3 length: 14 amino acids. Here the CDR3 DNA reads TGTGCCAGCAGTCGGGACGCCTCTGGAAACACCATATATTTT. As protein: CASSRDASGNTIYF.

The rearrangement joins TRBV29-1 to TRBJ1-2; D is ambiguous. CDR3 length: 11 amino acids. The germline V gene encodes CDR1 SQVTM and CDR2 ANQGSEA. V lost 5 bases to trimming and J lost 7 bases, with 11 bases between them. The CDR3 DNA is TGCAGCGTTTGGGGATCCGGTGGCTACACCTTC. Its protein product is CSVWGSGGYTF. The whole variable domain, filled in from reference TRBV29-1 and TRBJ1-2, reads SAVISQKPSRDICQRGTSLTIQCQVDSQVTMMFWYRQQPGQSLTLIATANQGSEATYESGFVIDKFPISRPNLTFSTLTVSNMSPEDSSIYLCSVWGSGGYTFGSGTRLTVV.

The gene calls are TRBV5-1 and TRBJ2-2, with D perhaps matching TRBD1 (6 bases). The CDR3 has 13 residues. CDR1 SGHRS and CDR2 YFSETQ come from the germline V gene. Trimming stripped 2 bases from V and 5 bases from J, with 7 bases between. The CDR3 DNA follows: TGCGCCAGCAGCTTCGGACAGACCGGGGAGCTGTTTTTT. Residues: CASSFGQTGELFF.